One and the same sample provided the 11 T cell receptor beta chains below, sequenced in a study of T cells after yellow fever vaccination. MiXCR, applied by TCRdb to the 5' RACE reads, yields one record per CDR3 protein. The profile shows about 220,000 distinct CDR3 sequences, 3% to 4% of them singletons. This sample comprised CD4+ T cells sorted from PBMCs, obtained 10 days after the yellow fever booster vaccination. These TCRs come from a man in his late teens or twenties who received the YFV17D yellow fever vaccine.

The gene calls are TRBV20-1 and TRBJ2-3, with a weak D call TRBD2 (6 bases). The V and J ends lost 5 bases and 1 base respectively, with 16 bases between them. The length of the CDR3 is 15 residues. The germline V gene has CDR1 DFQATT and CDR2 SNEGSKA (reference sequence). DNA of the CDR3: TGCAGTGCTTACGGGACTCAGCGGGGCACAGATACGCAGTATTTT. It yields the protein CSAYGTQRGTDTQYF.

This clonotype has a count of ten or more. CDR3 sequence: CAGSGGPRNEQFF. CDR3 nucleotides: TGTGCCGGAAGCGGGGGACCCCGCAATGAGCAGTTCTTC. V and J are TRBV10-3 and TRBJ2-1; 8 bases fit TRBD2. The CDR3 extends over 13 amino acids. In germline, CDR1 is ENHRY, CDR2 SYGVKD. Trimming took 11 bases from V and 6 from J; bases not matched to a gene: 9.

This clonotype showed up many times. This chain connects TRBV7-6 to TRBJ1-3, with D possibly matching TRBD1 (5 bases). Germline V gene lookup returns CDR1 SGHVS and CDR2 FNYEAQ. CDR3 length equals 15 residues. Deletions cut 0 bases from V and 0 bases from J, with 6 bases between. The DNA for the CDR3 is TGTGCCAGCAGCTTAGCAGGGGTCTCTGGAAACACCATATATTTT. It translates to CASSLAGVSGNTIYF.

With respect to this clonotype: This may be a read error, as it is one base from a much larger clone. The chain uses TRBV7-2 and TRBJ2-2; tentative D call: TRBD2 (5 bases). Per the germline V gene, CDR1 is SGHTA and CDR2 is FQGNSA. The CDR3 extends over 15 amino acids. The CDR3 region is CASSLDVLSTGELIF. CDR3 DNA sequence: TGTGCCAGCAGCTTGGACGTATTGAGTACCGGGGAGCTGATTTTT.

Only a few counts were recorded for this clonotype. The chain combines TRBV2 with TRBJ2-7; D uncertain. Between the trimmed V and J ends, which lost 4 bases and 3 bases, there was a span of 13 bases. Germline CDR1 and CDR2: SNHLY and FYNNEI. CDR3 length: 14 amino acids. CDR3 nucleotide sequence: TGTGCCAGCAGTGTTTCCCGGCAGGTCTACGAGCAGTACGTC. As protein: CASSVSRQVYEQYV.

This clonotype has only a few counts. CDR3 coding DNA: TGTGCCAGCAGCACCCCGGGGAGGCTCTCCTACGAGCAGTACTTC. Translating gives CASSTPGRLSYEQYF. This chain uses TRBV5-4 with TRBJ2-7; D perhaps matches TRBD2 (6 bases). V was trimmed by 4 bases and J by 0 bases, leaving 14 bases between them. Germline V lookup: CDR1 SGHNT, CDR2 YYREEE (reference sequence). This CDR3 is built from 15 residues.

The V and J genes are TRBV5-1 and TRBJ2-5, with TRBD1 as a possible D gene (6 bases). The CDR3 runs 16 residues. V lost 0 bases and J 4 bases, leaving 16 bases between the germline ends. In germline, CDR1 is SGHRS, CDR2 YFSETQ. The CDR3, as DNA: TGCGCCAGCAGCTTGGTAACAGGGAGAGTGGGAGAGACCCAGTACTTC. Protein sequence: CASSLVTGRVGETQYF.

This clonotype came up many times. The J gene is TRBJ1-2, the V gene TRBV5-1; 9 positions match TRBD1. With V trimmed by 2 bases and J by 4 bases, 3 bases remained unmatched. The CDR3 is 14 residues long. CDR1 SGHRS and CDR2 YFSETQ come from the germline V gene. In DNA form, the CDR3 reads TGCGCCAGCAGCTTTGGGACAGGGATCTATGGCTACACCTTC. It yields the protein CASSFGTGIYGYTF.

The table lists this clonotype with a few counts. V is TRBV7-9 and J is TRBJ2-5; 8 bases align to TRBD1. CDR3 length: 17 amino acids. From germline, CDR1 is SEHNR and CDR2 FQNEAQ (reference sequence). The trim removed 0 bases at V and 5 bases at J, leaving 11 bases unmatched. The CDR3 DNA sequence: TGTGCCAGCAGCTTAGCACTCCAGGGGGCACCCCGGGAGACCCAGTACTTC. It is translated as CASSLALQGAPRETQYF.

The V and J genes are TRBV5-1 and TRBJ1-2; D possibly corresponds to TRBD1 (5 bases). Germline CDR1 is SGHRS and CDR2 is YFSETQ. CDR3 length: 14 amino acids. V dropped 0 bases and J dropped 3 bases, with 9 bases sitting between them. The CDR3 reads CASSLVGRDYGYTF. The CDR3 DNA reads TGCGCCAGCAGCTTGGTCGGCAGGGACTATGGCTACACCTTC.

The chain joins TRBV6-2 or TRBV6-3 to TRBJ1-5; no reliable D call. CDR1 MNHEY and CDR2 SVGEGT come from the germline V gene. Trimming shortened V by 6 bases and J by 5 bases, and 11 bases separated the two germline ends. The CDR3 is made up of 13 amino acids. This CDR3 reads CASRDTAHQPQHF. DNA for the CDR3: TGTGCCAGCAGAGACACAGCTCATCAGCCCCAGCATTTT.